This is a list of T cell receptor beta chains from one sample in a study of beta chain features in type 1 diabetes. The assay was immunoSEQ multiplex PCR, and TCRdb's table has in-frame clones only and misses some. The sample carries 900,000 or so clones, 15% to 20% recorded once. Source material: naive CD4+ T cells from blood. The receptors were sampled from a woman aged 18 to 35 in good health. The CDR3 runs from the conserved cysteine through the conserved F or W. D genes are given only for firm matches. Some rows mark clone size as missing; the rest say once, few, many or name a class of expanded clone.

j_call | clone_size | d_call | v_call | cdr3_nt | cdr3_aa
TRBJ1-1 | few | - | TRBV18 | TGTGCCAGCTCACCAGGACTGGGCTCCTTCACTGAAGCTTTCTTT | CASSPGLGSFTEAFF
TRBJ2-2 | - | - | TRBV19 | TGTGCCAGTAGTATCCGGGGAGGAGATTCCGGGGAGCTGTTTTTT | CASSIRGGDSGELFF
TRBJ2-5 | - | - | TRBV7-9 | TGTGCCAGCAGCTTAGGAGATCTTACCCGAGAGACCCAGTACTTC | CASSLGDLTRETQYF
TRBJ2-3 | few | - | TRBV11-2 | TGTGCCAGCAGCTCCGGGTTCCCTGGGTCGCAGTATTTT | CASSSGFPGSQYF
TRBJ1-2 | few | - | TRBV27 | TGTGCCAGCAGACCGGACAATACCATTACTCTATATGGCTACACCTTC | CASRPDNTITLYGYTF
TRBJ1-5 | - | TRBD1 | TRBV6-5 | TGTGCCATCAGGGGACAGGAGAATCAGCCCCAGCATTTT | CAIRGQENQPQHF
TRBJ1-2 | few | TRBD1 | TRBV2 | TGTGCCAGCAGTAAGGGACAGGGGAAATTTAACTATGGCTACACCTTC | CASSKGQGKFNYGYTF
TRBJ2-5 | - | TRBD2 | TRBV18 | TGTGCCAGCTCACCACCAGGGTCGGGGGGAGAGACCCAGTACTTC | CASSPPGSGGETQYF
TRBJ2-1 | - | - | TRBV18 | TGTGCCAGCTCACCACGGGGCGGGATTGGTGACAATGAGCAGTTCTTC | CASSPRGGIGDNEQFF
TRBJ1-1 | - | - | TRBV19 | TGTGCCAGTAGTATGAGGAACACTGAAGCTTTCTTT | CASSMRNTEAFF
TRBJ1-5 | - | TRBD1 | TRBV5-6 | TGTGCCAGCAGCTTGGCAGGGGGCAGTATTGGCAATCAGCCCCAGCATTTT | CASSLAGGSIGNQPQHF
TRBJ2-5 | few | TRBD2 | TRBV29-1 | TGCAGCGTTGCTCCGGGGGGCCAAGAGACCCAGTACTTC | CSVAPGGQETQYF
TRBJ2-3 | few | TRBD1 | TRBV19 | TGTGCCAGTAGTAACCGGGACAGGGTCACAGATACGCAGTATTTT | CASSNRDRVTDTQYF
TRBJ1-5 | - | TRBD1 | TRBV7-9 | TGTGCCAGCAGAAGCACCGGGACAGTAGGCCAGCCCCAGCATTTT | CASRSTGTVGQPQHF
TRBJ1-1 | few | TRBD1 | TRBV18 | TGTGCCAGCTCACCGGGACAGTTGAACACTGAAGCTTTCTTT | CASSPGQLNTEAFF
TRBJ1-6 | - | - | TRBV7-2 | TGTGCCAGCCGACTGGCTCATAATTCACCCCTCCACTTT | CASRLAHNSPLHF
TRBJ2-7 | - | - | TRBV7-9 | TGTGCCAGCAGCTTAGCGCCTATATACGAGCAGTACTTC | CASSLAPIYEQYF
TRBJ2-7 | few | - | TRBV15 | TGTGCCACCAGCAGAGTATACGGCGGGGCCTACGAGCAGTACTTC | CATSRVYGGAYEQYF
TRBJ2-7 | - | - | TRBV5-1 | TGCGCCAGCAGCCTGGTCGCTATGGCAGGCCCTACCTACGAGCAGTACTTC | CASSLVAMAGPTYEQYF
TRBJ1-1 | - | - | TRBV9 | TGTGCCAGCAGCGTAGCTGGGGTAAACACTGAAGCTTTCTTT | CASSVAGVNTEAFF
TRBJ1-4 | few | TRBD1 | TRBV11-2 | TGTGCCAGCAGCTTAGCCGGGACAGGGCTAGAAAAACTGTTTTTT | CASSLAGTGLEKLFF
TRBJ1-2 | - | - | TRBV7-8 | TGTGCCAGCAGCTTTCAGGGCGTAGGTGGCTACACCTTC | CASSFQGVGGYTF
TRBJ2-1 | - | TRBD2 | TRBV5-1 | TGCGCCAGCAGCTTATCAGCGGGAGGGCTGAATGAGCAGTTCTTC | CASSLSAGGLNEQFF
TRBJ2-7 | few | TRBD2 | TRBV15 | TGTGCCACCAGCAGAGGCGCGGGAGGCCTCTCCTACGAGCAGTACTTC | CATSRGAGGLSYEQYF
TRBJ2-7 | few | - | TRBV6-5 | TGTGCCAGCAGTTACTCCCCGATCGAGTTGCCCTACGAGCAGTACTTC | CASSYSPIELPYEQYF
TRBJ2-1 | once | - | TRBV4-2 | TGTGCCAGCAGCCAAGATTGGTCGGGCAGGGGATACAATGAGCAGTTCTTC | CASSQDWSGRGYNEQFF
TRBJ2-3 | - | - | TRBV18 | TGTGCCAGCTCACTCCGAAGCGGCGGGGGCACAGATACGCAGTATTTT | CASSLRSGGGTDTQYF
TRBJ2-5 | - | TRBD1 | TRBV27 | TGTGCCAGCAGTCCAAAAACAGGGGCCCAAGAGACCCAGTACTTC | CASSPKTGAQETQYF
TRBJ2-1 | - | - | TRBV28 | TGTGCCAGCGTCGGACCTGTCGATGAGCAGTTCTTC | CASVGPVDEQFF
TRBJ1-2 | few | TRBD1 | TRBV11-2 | TGTGCCAGCATCCCCTTAAAGGACAGGGGTACTGGCTACACCTTC | CASIPLKDRGTGYTF
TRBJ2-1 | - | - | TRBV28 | TGTGCCAGCTGCTTTGGCTATCTGGGTGAGCAGTTCTTC | CASCFGYLGEQFF
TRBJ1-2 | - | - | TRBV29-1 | TGCAGCGTTTCCGGGGCCCTTAACTATGGCTACACCTTC | CSVSGALNYGYTF
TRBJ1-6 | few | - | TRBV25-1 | TGTGCCAGCAGTGAATCCATCCCGACAGAGACCAATTCACCCCTCCACTTT | CASSESIPTETNSPLHF
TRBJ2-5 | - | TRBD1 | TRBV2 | TGTGCCAGGACGTCGGACAGGGCACAAGGGACCCAGTACTTC | CARTSDRAQGTQYF
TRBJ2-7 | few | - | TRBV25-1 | TGTGCCAGCAGTGGTGGGGGCTACGAGCAGTACTTC | CASSGGGYEQYF
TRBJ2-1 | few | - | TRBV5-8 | TGTGCCAGCAGCTCGTACATTAGGAGCTCCTACAATGAGCAGTTCTTC | CASSSYIRSSYNEQFF
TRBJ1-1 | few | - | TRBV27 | TGTGCCAGCAGTTTATACATGGGGCGGACTGAAGCTTTCTTT | CASSLYMGRTEAFF
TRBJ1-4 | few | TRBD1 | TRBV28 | TGTGCCAGCAGTCTCCCCAGACAGGGAACGACTAATGAAAAACTGTTTTTT | CASSLPRQGTTNEKLFF
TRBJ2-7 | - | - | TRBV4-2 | TGTGCCAGCAGCCAAGATCAGGGTGGCTGGCCCGAGCAGTACTTC | CASSQDQGGWPEQYF
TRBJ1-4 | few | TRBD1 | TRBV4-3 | TGCGCCAGCAGCCAGAGCACGACAGGGAATAATGAAAAACTGTTTTTT | CASSQSTTGNNEKLFF
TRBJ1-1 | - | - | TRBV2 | TGTGCCAGCAGTGAAGCCCCACGGGGCAGCCCTGAAGCTTTCTTT | CASSEAPRGSPEAFF
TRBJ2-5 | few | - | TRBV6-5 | TGTGCCAGCAGCGCCCGTGAGACCCAGTACTTC | CASSARETQYF